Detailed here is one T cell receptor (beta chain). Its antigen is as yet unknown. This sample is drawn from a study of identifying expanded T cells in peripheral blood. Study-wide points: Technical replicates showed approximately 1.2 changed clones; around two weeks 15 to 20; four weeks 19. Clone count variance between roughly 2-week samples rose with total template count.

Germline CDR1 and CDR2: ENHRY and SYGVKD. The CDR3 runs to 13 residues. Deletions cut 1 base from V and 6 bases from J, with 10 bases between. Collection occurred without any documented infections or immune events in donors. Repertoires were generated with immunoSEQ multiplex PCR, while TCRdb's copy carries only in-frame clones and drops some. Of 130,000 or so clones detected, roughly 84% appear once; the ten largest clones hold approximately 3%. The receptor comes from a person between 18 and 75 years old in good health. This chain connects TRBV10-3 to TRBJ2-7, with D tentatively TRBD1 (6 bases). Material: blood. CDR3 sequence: CAISEYGGGEQYF. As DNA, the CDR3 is TGTGCCATCAGTGAGTATGGGGGCGGCGAGCAGTACTTC.